What follows are 15 T cell receptor beta chains derived from one specimen sequenced in a study of cytotoxic CD8 clonotypes in ibrutinib-treated CLL (dated by TCRdb to the early 2020s). The library was prepared using the immunoSEQ multiplex PCR assay. The clones in this table, taken by TCRdb from immuneACCESS, are in-frame only. Not every clone is retained; where verified, under half of the shortfall comes from an unresolved V gene, and the cause of the rest is unknown. The sample table contains 130,000 to 150,000 clones; only one count was recorded for 80% to 95% of them. The top ten clones comprise more than 10% of the sample. The intended sense of this specimen's time point label: approximately eleven months on ibrutinib. Sequencing was performed on PBMCs, taken after 12 months of ibrutinib treatment. The receptor set was obtained from a human donor with chronic lymphocytic leukemia.

V gene TRBV7-2 combines with J gene TRBJ2-7, with D tentatively TRBD2 (5 bases). The CDR3 is made up of 12 amino acids. Looked up from germline, CDR1 is SGHTA and CDR2 is FQGNSA. V was trimmed by 5 bases and J by 3 bases, leaving 8 bases between them. This chain's CDR3 is CASSPTSYEQYF. The CDR3 region has the DNA TGTGCCAGCAGCCCCACTAGCTACGAGCAGTACTTC.

The chain links TRBV18 to TRBJ1-4, with D possibly being TRBD1 (5 bases). Germline loops: CDR1 KGHSH, CDR2 LQKENI. The CDR3 runs to 15 residues. The V end lost 3 bases, the J end lost 8 bases, and 16 bases lay between the germline ends. As DNA, the CDR3 is TGTGCCAGCTCACCGCTTTCACAGGTCGGAGAAAAACTGTTTTTT. This gives the protein CASSPLSQVGEKLFF.

The chain combines TRBV12-5 with TRBJ2-3; TRBD1 is a possible D gene (5 bases). V was shortened by 4 bases and J by 6 bases, with 8 bases between the two germline ends. Per germline, CDR1 LGHNT and CDR2 FRNRAP. The CDR3 sequence is 12 residues long. CDR3 amino acids: CASGSAGDTQYF. CDR3 nucleotide sequence: TGTGCTAGTGGTTCAGCAGGGGATACGCAGTATTTT.

This chain uses TRBV14 with TRBJ2-7; a possible D gene is TRBD1 (6 bases). V shed 2 bases and J shed 7 bases, with 18 bases lying between them. The CDR3 has 15 amino acids. The germline CDR1 and CDR2 sequences are SGHDN and FVKESK. The CDR3 is CASSQTGRTIGEQYF. CDR3 nucleotide sequence: TGTGCCAGCAGCCAAACAGGGAGAACCATCGGGGAGCAGTACTTC.

This clone was observed a single time. The V and J genes are TRBV5-1 and TRBJ2-7; D might be TRBD2 (6 bases). V gave up 3 bases and J gave up 0 bases, with 10 bases separating them. In germline, CDR1 is SGHRS, CDR2 YFSETQ. The CDR3 spans 14 residues. In nucleotides, the CDR3 is TGCGCCAGCAGCTCTGACGGGAGCTCCTACGAGCAGTACTTC. This codes for CASSSDGSSYEQYF. The full variable domain, its missing parts supplied by reference TRBV5-1 and TRBJ2-7, is KAGVTQTPRYLIKTRGQQVTLSCSPISGHRSVSWYQQTPGQGLQFLFEYFSETQRNKGNFPGRFSGRQFSNSRSEMNVSTLELGDSALYLCASSSDGSSYEQYFGPGTRLTVT.

A word on this clone: Other DNA sequences in this sample translate to the same CDR3. The genes are TRBV7-9 and TRBJ2-1; no clear D. Germline CDR1 and CDR2: SEHNR and FQNEAQ (reference sequence). The CDR3 extends over 11 amino acids. The V end lost 4 bases, the J end lost 8 bases, and 6 bases lay between the germline ends. Here the CDR3 DNA reads TGTGCCAGCAGCTCCAGAGATGAGCAGTTCTTC. Its translation: CASSSRDEQFF.

This sequence joins TRBV12-5 and TRBJ2-1; 12 bases agree with TRBD2. This CDR3 contains 17 residues. The V gene's germline CDR1 is LGHNT and CDR2 FRNRAP. V trimming: 7 bases; J trimming: 7 bases; junction bases outside the gene matches: 14. Here the CDR3 reads CASALILTSGRGNEQFF. CDR3 DNA sequence: TGTGCTAGTGCCCTGATTCTGACTAGCGGGAGAGGGAATGAGCAGTTCTTC.

The gene calls are TRBV10-3 and TRBJ2-7; D gene uncertain. The V gene's germline CDR1 is ENHRY and CDR2 SYGVKD. This CDR3 is built from 13 residues. Trimming stripped 10 bases from V and 3 bases from J, with 16 bases between. The CDR3 nucleotides read TGTGCCAATAACGAGGAGTGGCACTACGAGCAGTACTTC. Amino acid sequence: CANNEEWHYEQYF.

In its sample, this clone was seen once. The rearrangement uses TRBV9 and TRBJ2-2; D is undetermined. Germline V gives CDR1 SGDLS, CDR2 YYNGEE. Trimming removed 0 bases at V and 6 bases at J, with 6 bases between. CDR3 length equals 13 residues. In DNA form, the CDR3 reads TGTGCCAGCAGCGTAGAAACAGCCGGGGAGCTGTTTTTT. Translating it yields CASSVETAGELFF.

This clone was detected only a few times. This sequence joins TRBV6-5 and TRBJ2-1; TRBD1 aligns across 11 bases. Germline CDR1 MNHEY, CDR2 SVGAGI. J was trimmed by 6 bases and V by 6 bases; bases with no gene match: 4. There are 14 residues in the CDR3. DNA for the CDR3: TGTGCCAGCAGGCGGACAGGGGGCGTCAATGAGCAGTTCTTC. It codes for CASRRTGGVNEQFF.

The V call is TRBV6-6, the J call TRBJ2-5; D gene uncertain. Between the trimmed V and J ends, which lost 0 bases and 5 bases, there was a span of 7 bases. The CDR3 is made up of 13 amino acids. Germline V gene data show CDR1 as MNHNY and CDR2 as SVGAGI (reference sequence). The CDR3: CASSYSLGETQYF. The CDR3 DNA reads as TGTGCCAGCAGTTACTCATTGGGGGAGACCCAGTACTTC.

The genes are TRBV27 and TRBJ2-2, with 8 bases identical to TRBD2. CDR3 size: 14 residues. CDR1 is MNHEY and CDR2 is SMNVEV in the germline V gene (reference sequence). Germline trimming cut 4 bases from V and 5 bases from J; bases unmatched to any gene: 3. CDR3 nucleotide sequence: TGTGCCAGCAGTTGGCGCGGGAGGACCGGGGAGCTGTTTTTT. This translates into CASSWRGRTGELFF.

In the case of this clone: The sample holds other DNA sequences that translate to the same CDR3. The chain joins TRBV6-5 to TRBJ2-1, with D possibly matching TRBD2 (5 bases). The CDR3 has 12 residues. Germline CDR1 is MNHEY and CDR2 is SVGAGI. V was trimmed by 6 bases and J by 4 bases, leaving 7 bases between them. The CDR3 region is CASRSGYNEQFF. CDR3 nucleotides: TGTGCCAGCAGAAGCGGTTACAATGAGCAGTTCTTC.

This clone was seen once. The chain couples TRBV5-6 to TRBJ2-7; weak D call: TRBD1 (5 bases). CDR1 is SGHDT and CDR2 is YYEEEE in the germline V gene. Trimming removed 2 bases from V and 1 base from J, with 10 bases in between. The CDR3 is made up of 14 amino acids. The CDR3 protein is CASSFRVLSYEQYF. The CDR3, as DNA: TGTGCCAGCAGCTTCAGGGTTTTGTCCTACGAGCAGTACTTC.

V is TRBV5-1 and J is TRBJ1-4; maybe TRBD1 (5 bases). The V end lost 3 bases, the J end lost 10 bases, and 16 bases lay between the germline ends. Germline V gene sequence: CDR1 SGHRS, CDR2 YFSETQ. This CDR3 is 14 amino acids long. The CDR3 DNA follows: TGCGCCAGCAGCTCGACAGATAGAATGGGAAAACTGTTTTTT. Its translation: CASSSTDRMGKLFF.